This record covers a single T cell receptor (beta chain). Participants spanned ages about 18 to 95 years and resided in roughly 22 US areas. This sample was included in a study of blood T cell repertoires in COVID-19. The CDR3 runs 15 residues. Germline V gene data show CDR1 as MDHEN and CDR2 as SYDVKM. J lost 6 bases, V lost 1 base, and 2 bases had no gene match. Study processing details: Counts of nucleated cells, estimated from reference gene primer amplification, were obtained. TCRdb keeps only in-frame clones here, not all; method: immunoSEQ multiplex PCR. That table furnishes V, J and clone size, whereas the DNA furnished D and trimming. The sample has about 180,000 clones, around 90% seen once.

Sample: PBMCs or T cells enriched from blood (not recorded which). The receptor was derived from a young woman who had recovered from COVID-19. This chain links TRBV28 with TRBJ2-2, with TRBD2 matching over 10 bases. The CDR3 loop is CASSLLGTSAGELFF. In nucleotides, the CDR3 is TGTGCCAGCAGTTTATTAGGGACTAGCGCCGGGGAGCTGTTTTTT.